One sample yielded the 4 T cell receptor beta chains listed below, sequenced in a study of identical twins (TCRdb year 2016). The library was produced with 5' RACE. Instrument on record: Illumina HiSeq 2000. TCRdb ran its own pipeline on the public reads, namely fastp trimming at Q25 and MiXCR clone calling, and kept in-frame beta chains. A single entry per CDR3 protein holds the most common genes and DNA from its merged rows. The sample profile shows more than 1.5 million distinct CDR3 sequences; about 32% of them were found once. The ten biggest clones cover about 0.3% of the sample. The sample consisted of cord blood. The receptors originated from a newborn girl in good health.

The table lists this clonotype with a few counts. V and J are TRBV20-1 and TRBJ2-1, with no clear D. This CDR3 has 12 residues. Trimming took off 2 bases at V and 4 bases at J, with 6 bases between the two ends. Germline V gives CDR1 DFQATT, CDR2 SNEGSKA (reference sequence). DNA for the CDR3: TGCAGTGCTAGACCGCTATACAATGAGCAGTTCTTC. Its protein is CSARPLYNEQFF.

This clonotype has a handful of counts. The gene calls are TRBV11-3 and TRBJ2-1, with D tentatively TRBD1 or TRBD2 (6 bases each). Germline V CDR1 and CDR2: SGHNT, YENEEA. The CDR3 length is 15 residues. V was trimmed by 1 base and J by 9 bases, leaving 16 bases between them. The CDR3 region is CASSLGGASVSEQFF. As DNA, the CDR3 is TGTGCCAGCAGCTTAGGGGGGGCTAGCGTGAGTGAGCAGTTCTTC.

The DNA of the CDR3 is TGTGCCAGCAGCAATGGGACAGCATCCTACAATGAGCAGTACTTC. It yields the protein CASSNGTASYNEQYF. This sequence joins TRBV9 and TRBJ2-1, with 7 bases matching TRBD1. TRBJ2-7 matches the DNA end more closely, so the J call is doubtful. From germline, CDR1 is SGDLS and CDR2 YYNGEE. This CDR3 is 15 amino acids long.

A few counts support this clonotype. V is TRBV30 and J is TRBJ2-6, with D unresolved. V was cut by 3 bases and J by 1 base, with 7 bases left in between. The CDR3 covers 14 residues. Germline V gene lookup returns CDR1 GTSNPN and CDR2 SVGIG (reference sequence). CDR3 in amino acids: CAWSAYSGANVLTF. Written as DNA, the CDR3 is TGTGCCTGGAGCGCGTATTCTGGGGCCAACGTCCTGACTTTC.